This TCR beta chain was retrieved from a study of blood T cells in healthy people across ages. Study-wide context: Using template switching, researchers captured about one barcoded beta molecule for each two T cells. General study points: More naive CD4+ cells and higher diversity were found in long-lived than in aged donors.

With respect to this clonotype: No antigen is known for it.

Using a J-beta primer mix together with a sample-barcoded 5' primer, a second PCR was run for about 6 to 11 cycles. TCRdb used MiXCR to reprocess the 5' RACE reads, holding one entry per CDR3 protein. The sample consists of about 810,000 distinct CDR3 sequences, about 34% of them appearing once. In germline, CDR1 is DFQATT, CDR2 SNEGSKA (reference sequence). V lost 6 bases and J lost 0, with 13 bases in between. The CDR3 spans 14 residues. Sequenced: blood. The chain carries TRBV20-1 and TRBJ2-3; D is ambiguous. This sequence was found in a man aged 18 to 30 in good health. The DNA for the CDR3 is TGCAGTGCGGTCGGGCCAGGTAGCACAGATACGCAGTATTTT. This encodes CSAVGPGSTDTQYF.